One and the same sample provided the 10 T cell receptor beta chains below, sequenced in a study of T cells of healthy individuals. Each CDR3 protein is one row after TCRdb ran MiXCR on the 5' RACE reads. The sample lists about 96,000 distinct CDR3 sequences, approximately 16% occurring once. These receptor sequences come from a human donor in good health.

This clonotype was counted at least ten times. The chain is built from TRBV28 and TRBJ1-5; a weak D match, TRBD1 (6 bases). CDR3 length: 18 residues. Trimming removed 5 bases from V and 4 bases from J, with 24 bases in between. Germline V lookup: CDR1 MDHEN, CDR2 SYDVKM. The CDR3 nucleotides are TGTGCCAGCAGTCTGTTCGGGGGGGCGCCGGCCAAGAATCAGCCCCAGCATTTT. This translates into CASSLFGGAPAKNQPQHF.

This clonotype occurred a few times. This rearrangement joins TRBV13 to TRBJ1-2; possible D gene TRBD1, 5 bases. The CDR3 has 14 residues. The V gene lost 2 bases and the J gene lost 8 bases, with 15 bases spanning the gap. Germline loops: CDR1 PRHDT, CDR2 FYEKMQ (reference sequence). The CDR3 DNA reads TGTGCCAGCAGCTTACGCCCCCAGACAGAAGGCTACACCTTC. This sequence encodes CASSLRPQTEGYTF.

The gene calls are TRBV28 and TRBJ1-1; unclear D gene. This CDR3 spans 15 amino acids. Trimming left V 5 bases short and J 1 base short, with 14 bases between. Per the germline V gene, CDR1 is MDHEN and CDR2 is SYDVKM. As DNA, the CDR3 is TGTGCCAGCAGTCCCCCCGTTACCTCGAACACTGAAGCTTTCTTT. Amino acid sequence: CASSPPVTSNTEAFF.

V usage is TRBV28 and J usage is TRBJ1-2; 7 nucleotides line up with TRBD1. V shed 5 bases and J 3 bases; nucleotides not matched to a gene: 6. This CDR3 has 14 amino acids. Germline lookup yields CDR1 MDHEN and CDR2 SYDVKM. The CDR3 DNA sequence: TGTGCCAGCAGTAACCGACAGGGATACTATGGCTACACCTTC. The encoded protein is CASSNRQGYYGYTF.

V usage is TRBV7-2 and J usage is TRBJ2-5; 11 bases agree with TRBD2. J was trimmed by 3 bases and V by 1 base; bases with no gene match: 4. The germline V gene encodes CDR1 SGHTA and CDR2 FQGNSA. The CDR3 loop spans 16 amino acids. CDR3 region: CASSLVLAGGEETQYF. In DNA, the CDR3 is TGTGCCAGCAGCTTAGTATTAGCGGGGGGGGAAGAGACCCAGTACTTC.

This clonotype appeared a few times. CDR3 protein: CASSFTIYNEQFF. The CDR3 nucleotides are TGTGCCAGCAGCTTTACTATTTACAATGAGCAGTTCTTC. The J gene is TRBJ2-1, the V gene TRBV7-3; D is undetermined. Germline loops: CDR1 SGHTA, CDR2 FQGTGA. The CDR3 has 13 amino acids. Trimming took 3 bases from V and 4 from J, leaving 7 bases between them.

This clonotype has ten or more counts. CDR3 region: CASSLRQNTEAFF. CDR3 sequence (DNA): TGCGCCAGCAGCCTTCGACAGAACACTGAAGCTTTCTTT. The chain carries TRBV5-1 and TRBJ1-1, with D hard to call. The germline V gene encodes CDR1 SGHRS and CDR2 YFSETQ. The CDR3 is 13 residues long. Deletions cut 4 bases from V and 1 base from J, with 8 bases between.

This clonotype was seen a few times. This chain uses TRBV11-3 with TRBJ2-1; TRBD2 matches 12 bases. Trimming took 5 bases from V and 8 from J; bases not matched to a gene: 7. This CDR3 is 15 amino acids long. The germline CDR1 and CDR2 sequences are SGHNT and YENEEA. CDR3 coding DNA: TGTGCCAGCAGCCCTAGCGGGAGGGTGACGGATGAGCAGTTCTTC. Its protein is CASSPSGRVTDEQFF.

The chain joins TRBV7-2 to TRBJ1-1, with D hard to call. The germline V gene encodes CDR1 SGHTA and CDR2 FQGNSA. The CDR3 extends over 14 amino acids. Trimming took 4 bases from V and 6 from J, leaving 15 bases between them. CDR3 DNA sequence: TGTGCCAGCAGCTCCAAACCCAGGATCGCTGAAGCTTTCTTT. Its translation: CASSSKPRIAEAFF.

This clonotype has a count of ten or more. J is TRBJ2-1 and V is TRBV20-1; 8 positions match TRBD2. The V and J ends lost 1 base and 9 bases, in that order; junction bases with no gene match: 11. This CDR3 has 15 residues. The germline gives CDR1 DFQATT, CDR2 SNEGSKA (reference sequence). CDR3 region: CSARVPGGITAEQFF. The CDR3 bases are TGCAGTGCTAGAGTCCCGGGGGGGATCACCGCTGAGCAGTTCTTC.